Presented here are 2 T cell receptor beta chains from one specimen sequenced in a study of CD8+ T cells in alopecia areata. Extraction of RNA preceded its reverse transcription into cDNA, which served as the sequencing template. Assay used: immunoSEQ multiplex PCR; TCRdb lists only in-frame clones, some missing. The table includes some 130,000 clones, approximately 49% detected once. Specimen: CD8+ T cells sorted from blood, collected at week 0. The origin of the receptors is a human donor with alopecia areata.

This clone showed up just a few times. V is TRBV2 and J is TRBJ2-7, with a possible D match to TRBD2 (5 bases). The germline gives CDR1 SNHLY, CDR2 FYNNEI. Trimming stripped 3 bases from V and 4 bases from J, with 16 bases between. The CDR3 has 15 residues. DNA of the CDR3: TGTGCCAGCAGTGACCCGCCGGGGTCTAGGTACGAGCAGTACTTC. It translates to CASSDPPGSRYEQYF.

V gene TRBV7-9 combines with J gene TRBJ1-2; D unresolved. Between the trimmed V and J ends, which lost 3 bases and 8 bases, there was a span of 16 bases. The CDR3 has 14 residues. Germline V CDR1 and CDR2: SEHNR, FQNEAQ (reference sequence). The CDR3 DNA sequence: TGTGCCAGCAGCTTCGAGTGGGAGGGCGTCGGCTACACCTTC. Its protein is CASSFEWEGVGYTF.